These 14 T cell receptor beta chains originate from one sample sequenced in a study of OX40 agonist ivuxolimab in advanced cancers. Assay: immunoSEQ multiplex PCR; the TCRdb copy retains only in-frame clones and omits some. The sample shows some 14,000 clones, 82% of them seen only once. The sequencing used CD4+ or CD8+ T cells sorted from blood, collected in a trial of the OX40 agonist ivuxolimab. These receptors were collected from an adult with an advanced solid tumor such as melanoma, head and neck, liver or kidney cancer.

The chain joins TRBV28 to TRBJ2-7; 7 nucleotides line up with TRBD1. Germline lookup yields CDR1 MDHEN and CDR2 SYDVKM. The CDR3 is 14 residues long. V gave up 8 bases and J gave up 2 bases; unmatched junction bases: 9. The CDR3 DNA reads as TGTGCCAGCGGGATTCGGGACAGCCCCTACGAGCAGTACTTC. It yields the protein CASGIRDSPYEQYF.

The V and J genes are TRBV5-1 and TRBJ2-7, with D uncertain. The CDR3 sequence is 13 residues long. Germline assignment: CDR1 SGHRS and CDR2 YFSETQ. Trimming took 2 bases from V and 5 from J, leaving 11 bases between them. For the CDR3, the DNA is TGCGCCAGCAGCTTAGAGATCCGCAACGAGCAGTACTTC. It encodes CASSLEIRNEQYF.

In its sample, this clone was seen a few times. The chain recombines TRBV7-9 with TRBJ1-1; D unresolved. The CDR3 covers 15 residues. Per the germline V gene, CDR1 is SEHNR and CDR2 is FQNEAQ (reference sequence). Trimming stripped 1 base from V and 4 bases from J, with 13 bases between. Written as DNA, the CDR3 is TGTGCCAGCAGCTTAGGTCCGGGGATGGGCACTGAAGCTTTCTTT. Encoded protein: CASSLGPGMGTEAFF.

This clone turned up a few times. This chain uses TRBV5-1 with TRBJ1-1; D possibly corresponds to TRBD1 (5 bases). The germline V gene has CDR1 SGHRS and CDR2 YFSETQ. The ends were cut back, 5 bases at V and 3 bases at J, with 11 bases in the middle. CDR3 length equals 13 residues. CDR3 sequence (DNA): TGCGCCAGCAGATGGGACGCTTACACTGAAGCTTTCTTT. Translating gives CASRWDAYTEAFF. Full variable domain (remainder filled in from reference TRBV5-1 and TRBJ1-1): KAGVTQTPRYLIKTRGQQVTLSCSPISGHRSVSWYQQTPGQGLQFLFEYFSETQRNKGNFPGRFSGRQFSNSRSEMNVSTLELGDSALYLCASRWDAYTEAFFGQGTRLTVV.

The chain has TRBV4-3 and TRBJ2-2, with TRBD2 matching over 11 bases. CDR3 length: 18 amino acids. Germline V CDR1 and CDR2: LGHNA, YSLEER. J was trimmed by 6 bases and V by 1 base; bases with no gene match: 10. CDR3 amino acids: CASSQVFPLAGVAGELFF. The CDR3 nucleotides read TGCGCCAGCAGCCAAGTTTTTCCACTAGCGGGGGTCGCCGGGGAGCTGTTTTTT.

This clone was detected only once. The genes are TRBV9 and TRBJ2-2, with a tentative D call TRBD2 (5 bases). From germline, CDR1 is SGDLS and CDR2 YYNGEE. The V end lost 0 bases, the J end lost 8 bases, and 17 bases lay between the germline ends. The length of the CDR3 is 16 residues. The CDR3 region has the DNA TGTGCCAGCAGCGTAGACGGCGGCCTACTAGGTGGGGAGCTGTTTTTT. Its protein is CASSVDGGLLGGELFF.

The chain carries TRBV7-2 and TRBJ2-1, with D possibly called TRBD1 or TRBD2 (5 bases each). Germline loops: CDR1 SGHTA, CDR2 FQGNSA. V was shortened by 2 bases and J by 5 bases, with 10 bases between the two germline ends. The CDR3 spans 14 residues. As DNA, the CDR3 is TGTGCCAGCAGCTTAACGGGGCCCGACAATGAGCAGTTCTTC. It translates to CASSLTGPDNEQFF.

This chain links TRBV7-8 with TRBJ2-3; D is unresolved. Germline V CDR1 and CDR2: SGHVS, FQNEAQ. CDR3 length equals 14 residues. Trimming stripped 2 bases from V and 6 bases from J, with 12 bases between. The CDR3 region has the DNA TGTGCCAGCAGCTTACGACCGGGCTTGGATACGCAGTATTTT. Protein product: CASSLRPGLDTQYF.

The chain couples TRBV28 to TRBJ1-2, with D maybe TRBD1 (5 bases). V shed 6 bases and J shed 2 bases, with 13 bases lying between them. This CDR3 region has 14 residues. Looked up from germline, CDR1 is MDHEN and CDR2 is SYDVKM. CDR3 protein: CASSYGTGNYGYTF. The CDR3 region has the DNA TGTGCCAGCAGCTATGGGACGGGGAACTATGGCTACACCTTC.

The chain couples TRBV7-3 to TRBJ2-1, with 7 bases that match TRBD2. The CDR3 runs to 15 residues. Germline V gene lookup returns CDR1 SGHTA and CDR2 FQGTGA. The V and J ends lost 5 bases and 7 bases, in that order; junction bases with no gene match: 11. The CDR3 is CASSPSGGSFNEQFF. The CDR3 region has the DNA TGTGCCAGCAGCCCCTCTGGCGGGAGTTTTAATGAGCAGTTCTTC.

The rearrangement links TRBV14 to TRBJ2-5; 12 nucleotides align to TRBD1. CDR1 is SGHDN and CDR2 is FVKESK in the germline V gene. J was trimmed by 5 bases and V by 2 bases; bases with no gene match: 3. CDR3 length: 15 residues. This CDR3 reads CASSQWDRGHETQYF. The CDR3, as DNA: TGTGCCAGCAGCCAATGGGACAGGGGGCATGAGACCCAGTACTTC.

The rearrangement joins TRBV7-9 to TRBJ2-7; possible D gene TRBD1, 5 bases. Germline V gene sequence: CDR1 SEHNR, CDR2 FQNEAQ (reference sequence). This CDR3 is 13 amino acids long. Trimming took off 5 bases at V and 0 bases at J, with 8 bases between the two ends. CDR3 sequence: CASSEQVSYEQYF. As DNA, the CDR3 is TGTGCCAGCAGCGAACAGGTCTCCTACGAGCAGTACTTC.

This clone is medium-sized (0.01 to 0.1%). The genes are TRBV28 and TRBJ1-2; D is ambiguous. Germline V gene data show CDR1 as MDHEN and CDR2 as SYDVKM. This CDR3 region has 15 residues. Trimming pared 4 bases from V and 1 base from J, leaving 13 bases between. This CDR3 is CASSSRRRYNYGYTF. The CDR3 coding sequence is TGTGCCAGCAGTTCCCGTCGGAGGTATAACTATGGCTACACCTTC.

This chain connects TRBV6-5 to TRBJ2-2, with D maybe TRBD2 (5 bases). Germline V lookup: CDR1 MNHEY, CDR2 SVGAGI. This CDR3 contains 14 residues. The germline V and J ends were trimmed by 0 bases and 3 bases, with 5 bases remaining between them. DNA of the CDR3: TGTGCCAGCAGTTACTCGAGGGACACCGGGGAGCTGTTTTTT. Protein product: CASSYSRDTGELFF.